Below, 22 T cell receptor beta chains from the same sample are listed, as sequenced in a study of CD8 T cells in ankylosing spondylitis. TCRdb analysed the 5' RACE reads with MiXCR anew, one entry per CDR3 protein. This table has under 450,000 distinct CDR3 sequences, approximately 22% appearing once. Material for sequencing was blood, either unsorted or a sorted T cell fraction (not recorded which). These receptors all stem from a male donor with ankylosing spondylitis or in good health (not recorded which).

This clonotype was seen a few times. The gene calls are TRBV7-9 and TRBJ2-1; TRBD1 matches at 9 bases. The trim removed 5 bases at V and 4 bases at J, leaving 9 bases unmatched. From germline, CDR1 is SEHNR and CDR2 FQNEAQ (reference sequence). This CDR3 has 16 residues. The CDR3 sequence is CASSPRQGGIYNEQFF. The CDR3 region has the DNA TGTGCCAGCAGCCCCAGACAGGGGGGGATTTACAATGAGCAGTTCTTC. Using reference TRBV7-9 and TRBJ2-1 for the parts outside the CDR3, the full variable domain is DTGVSQNPRHKITKRGQNVTFRCDPISEHNRLYWYRQTLGQGPEFLTYFQNEAQLEKSRLLSDRFSAERPKGSFSTLEIQRTEQGDSAMYLCASSPRQGGIYNEQFFGPGTRLTVL.

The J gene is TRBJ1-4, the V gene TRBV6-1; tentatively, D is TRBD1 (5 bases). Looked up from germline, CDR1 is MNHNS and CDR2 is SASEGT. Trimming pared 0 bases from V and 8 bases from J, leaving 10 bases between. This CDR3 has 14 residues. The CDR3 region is CASSEAGPPEKLFF. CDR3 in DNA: TGTGCCAGCAGTGAAGCGGGACCGCCAGAAAAACTGTTTTTT.

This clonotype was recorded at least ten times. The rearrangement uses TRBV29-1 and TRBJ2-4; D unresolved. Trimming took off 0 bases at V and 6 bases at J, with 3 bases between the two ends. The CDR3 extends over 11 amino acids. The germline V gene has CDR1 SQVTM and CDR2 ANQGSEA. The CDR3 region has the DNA TGCAGCGTTGAAGACGGAAACATTCAGTACTTC. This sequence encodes CSVEDGNIQYF.

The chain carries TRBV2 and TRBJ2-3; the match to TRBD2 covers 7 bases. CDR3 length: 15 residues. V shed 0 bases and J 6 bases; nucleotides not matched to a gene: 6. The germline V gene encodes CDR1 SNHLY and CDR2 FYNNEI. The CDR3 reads CASSEAIREGDTQYF. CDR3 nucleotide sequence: TGTGCCAGCAGTGAAGCGATCAGGGAGGGTGATACGCAGTATTTT.

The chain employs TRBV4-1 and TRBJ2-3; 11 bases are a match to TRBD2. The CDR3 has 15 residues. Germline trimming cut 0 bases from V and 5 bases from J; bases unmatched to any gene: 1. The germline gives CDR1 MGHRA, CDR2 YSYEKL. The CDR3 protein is CASSQETSGEDTQYF. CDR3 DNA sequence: TGCGCCAGCAGCCAAGAGACTAGCGGGGAAGATACGCAGTATTTT.

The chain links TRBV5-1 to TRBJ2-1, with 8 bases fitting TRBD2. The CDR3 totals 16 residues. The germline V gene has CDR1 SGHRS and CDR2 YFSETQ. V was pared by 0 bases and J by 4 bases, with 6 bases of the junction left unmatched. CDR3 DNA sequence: TGCGCCAGCAGCTTGGTAGGCGGGGGGCTTTACAATGAGCAGTTCTTC. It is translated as CASSLVGGGLYNEQFF.

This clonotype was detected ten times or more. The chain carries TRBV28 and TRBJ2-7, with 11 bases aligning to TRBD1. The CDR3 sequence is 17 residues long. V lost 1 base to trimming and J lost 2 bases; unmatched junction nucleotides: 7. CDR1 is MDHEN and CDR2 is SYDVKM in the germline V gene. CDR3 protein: CASSLSLWDRGTYEQYF. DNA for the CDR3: TGTGCCAGCAGTTTATCACTTTGGGACAGGGGGACCTACGAGCAGTACTTC. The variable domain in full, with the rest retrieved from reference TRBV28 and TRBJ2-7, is DVKVTQSSRYLVKRTGEKVFLECVQDMDHENMFWYRQDPGLGLRLIYFSYDVKMKEKGDIPEGYSVSREKKERFSLILESASTNQTSMYLCASSLSLWDRGTYEQYFGPGTRLTVT.

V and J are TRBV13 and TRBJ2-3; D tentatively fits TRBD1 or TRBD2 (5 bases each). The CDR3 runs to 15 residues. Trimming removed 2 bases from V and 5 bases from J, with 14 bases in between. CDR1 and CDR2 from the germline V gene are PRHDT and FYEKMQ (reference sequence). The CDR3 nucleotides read TGTGCCAGCAGCTTATTTTCCGGGGCGAAAGATACGCAGTATTTT. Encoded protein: CASSLFSGAKDTQYF. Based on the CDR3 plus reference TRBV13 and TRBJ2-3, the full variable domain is AAGVIQSPRHLIKEKRETATLKCYPIPRHDTVYWYQQGPGQDPQFLISFYEKMQSDKGSIPDRFSAQQFSDYHSELNMSSLELGDSALYFCASSLFSGAKDTQYFGPGTRLTVL.

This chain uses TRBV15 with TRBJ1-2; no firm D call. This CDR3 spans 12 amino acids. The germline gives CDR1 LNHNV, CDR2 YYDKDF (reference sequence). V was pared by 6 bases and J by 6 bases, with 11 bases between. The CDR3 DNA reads TGTGCCACCAGTCATGAGGCGAATGGCTACACCTTC. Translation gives CATSHEANGYTF.

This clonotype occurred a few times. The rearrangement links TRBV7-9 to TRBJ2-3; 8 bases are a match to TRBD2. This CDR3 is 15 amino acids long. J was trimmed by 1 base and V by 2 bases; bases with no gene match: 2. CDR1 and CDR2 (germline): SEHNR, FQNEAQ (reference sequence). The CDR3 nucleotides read TGTGCCAGCAGCTTACAAGCGGGGGGCACAGATACGCAGTATTTT. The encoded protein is CASSLQAGGTDTQYF.

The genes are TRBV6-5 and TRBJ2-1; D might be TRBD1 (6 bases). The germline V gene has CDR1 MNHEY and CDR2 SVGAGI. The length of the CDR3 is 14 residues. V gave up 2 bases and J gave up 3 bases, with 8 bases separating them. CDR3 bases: TGTGCCAGCAGTTACGCGGACAGCTACAATGAGCAGTTCTTC. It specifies CASSYADSYNEQFF.

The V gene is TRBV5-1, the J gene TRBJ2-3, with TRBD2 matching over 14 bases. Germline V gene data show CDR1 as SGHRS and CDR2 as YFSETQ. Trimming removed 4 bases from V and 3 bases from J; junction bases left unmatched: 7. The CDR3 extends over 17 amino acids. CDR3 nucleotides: TGCGCCAGCAGCCCCAGACTAGCGGGGGGGCGAACAGATACGCAGTATTTT. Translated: CASSPRLAGGRTDTQYF.

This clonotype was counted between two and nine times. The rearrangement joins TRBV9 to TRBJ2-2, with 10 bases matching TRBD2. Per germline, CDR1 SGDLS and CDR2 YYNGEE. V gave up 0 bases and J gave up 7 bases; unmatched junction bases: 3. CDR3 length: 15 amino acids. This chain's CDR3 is CASSVVAGGDGELFF. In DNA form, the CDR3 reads TGTGCCAGCAGCGTAGTAGCGGGGGGTGACGGGGAGCTGTTTTTT.

The CDR3 sequence is CSAPDPGRATLQETQYF. The DNA of the CDR3 is TGCAGTGCCCCCGACCCTGGGAGGGCTACGCTGCAAGAGACCCAGTACTTC. The chain links TRBV20-1 to TRBJ2-5, with TRBD2 matching 7 bases. J was trimmed by 2 bases and V by 6 bases; bases with no gene match: 18. Germline CDR1 is DFQATT and CDR2 is SNEGSKA (reference sequence). The CDR3 covers 17 residues.

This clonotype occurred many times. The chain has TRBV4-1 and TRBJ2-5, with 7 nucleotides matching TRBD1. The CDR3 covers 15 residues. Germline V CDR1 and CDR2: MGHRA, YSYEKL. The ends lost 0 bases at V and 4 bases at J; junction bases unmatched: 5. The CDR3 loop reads CASSQEDRDGETQYF. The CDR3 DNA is TGCGCCAGCAGCCAAGAAGACAGGGATGGAGAGACCCAGTACTTC.

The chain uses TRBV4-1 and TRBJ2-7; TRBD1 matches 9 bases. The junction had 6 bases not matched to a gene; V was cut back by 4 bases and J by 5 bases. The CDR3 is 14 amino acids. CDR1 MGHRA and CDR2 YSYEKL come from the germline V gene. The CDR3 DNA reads TGCGCCAGCAGCCTCGGGACAGGGATCCACGAGCAGTACTTC. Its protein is CASSLGTGIHEQYF.

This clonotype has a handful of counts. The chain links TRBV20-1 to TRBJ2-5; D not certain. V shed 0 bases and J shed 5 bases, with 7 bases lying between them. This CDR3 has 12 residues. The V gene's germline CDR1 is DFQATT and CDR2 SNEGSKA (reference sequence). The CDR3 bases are TGCAGTGCTAGAGATGAGAAGGAGACCCAGTACTTC. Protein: CSARDEKETQYF.

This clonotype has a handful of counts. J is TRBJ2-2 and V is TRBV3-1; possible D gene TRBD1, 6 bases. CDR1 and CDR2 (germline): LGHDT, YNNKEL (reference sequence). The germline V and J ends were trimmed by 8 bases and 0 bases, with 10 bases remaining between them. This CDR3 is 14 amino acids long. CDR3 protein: CASGQRSNTGELFF. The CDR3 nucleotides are TGTGCCAGCGGACAGCGCTCGAACACCGGGGAGCTGTTTTTT.

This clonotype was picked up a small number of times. The CDR3 region is CASSFRGSYYEQYF. The DNA for the CDR3 is TGTGCCAGCAGTTTCCGGGGGTCCTACTACGAGCAGTACTTC. This chain connects TRBV12-3 or TRBV12-4 to TRBJ2-7; tentatively, D is TRBD2 (6 bases). CDR3 length equals 14 residues. Trimming left V 3 bases short and J 3 bases short, with 12 bases between.

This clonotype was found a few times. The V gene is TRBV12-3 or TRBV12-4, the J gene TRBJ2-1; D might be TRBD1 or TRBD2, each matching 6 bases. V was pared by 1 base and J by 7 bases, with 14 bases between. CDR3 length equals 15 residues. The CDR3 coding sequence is TGTGCCAGCAGTTTAGTTCCTCGGGGGCCAAATGAGCAGTTCTTC. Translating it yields CASSLVPRGPNEQFF.

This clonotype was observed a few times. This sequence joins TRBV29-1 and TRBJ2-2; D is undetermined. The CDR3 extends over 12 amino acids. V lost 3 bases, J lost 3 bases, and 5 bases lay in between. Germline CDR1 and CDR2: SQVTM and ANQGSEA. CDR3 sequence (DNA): TGCAGCGTTGAGGTTTACACCGGGGAGCTGTTTTTT. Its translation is CSVEVYTGELFF.

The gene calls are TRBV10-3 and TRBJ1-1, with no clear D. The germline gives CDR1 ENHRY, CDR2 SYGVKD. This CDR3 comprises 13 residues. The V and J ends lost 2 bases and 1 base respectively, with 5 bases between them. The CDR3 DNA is TGTGCCATCAGTGAGGAGGGGAACACTGAAGCTTTCTTT. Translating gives CAISEEGNTEAFF.